Below, 7 T cell receptor beta chains from the same sample are listed, as sequenced in a study of blood T cell repertoires in COVID-19. Libraries were prepared by immunoSEQ multiplex PCR; TCRdb keeps only in-frame clonotypes and omits some of them. The data hold roughly 400,000 clones, with roughly 90% observed a single time. Input material: PBMCs or T cells enriched from blood (not recorded which). These receptors originate from a woman aged 25 to 39 who had recovered from COVID-19.

The chain links TRBV18 to TRBJ1-4; D gene unclear. CDR1 KGHSH and CDR2 LQKENI come from the germline V gene. This CDR3 has 13 amino acids. V lost 6 bases, J lost 11 bases, and 16 bases lay in between. The CDR3 DNA reads TGTGCCAGCTCCCTCGACGAGGGAGGGAAACTGTTTTTT. Its translation is CASSLDEGGKLFF.

The chain couples TRBV9 to TRBJ2-5; 8 bases line up with TRBD2. Germline V gene data show CDR1 as SGDLS and CDR2 as YYNGEE. CDR3 size: 16 residues. The J segment lost 1 base and the V segment lost 0 bases, leaving 5 bases of the junction unmatched. CDR3 sequence reads: CASSVAPGGGQETQYF. DNA of the CDR3: TGTGCCAGCAGCGTAGCCCCGGGAGGGGGCCAAGAGACCCAGTACTTC.

The V gene is TRBV6-2 or TRBV6-3, the J gene TRBJ1-2; D not certain. This CDR3 has 14 residues. The germline gives CDR1 MNHEY, CDR2 SVGEGT. V lost 2 bases, J lost 4 bases, and 11 bases lay in between. The CDR3 region is CASSYRGSFYGYTF. Here the CDR3 DNA reads TGTGCCAGCAGTTACCGGGGTTCTTTCTATGGCTACACCTTC.

The V gene is TRBV28, the J gene TRBJ1-5; D is unclear. Trimming removed 3 bases from V and 0 bases from J, with 21 bases in between. Germline V gives CDR1 MDHEN, CDR2 SYDVKM. The CDR3 consists of 19 residues. CDR3 bases: TGTGCCAGCAGTTTTTCCCCATGGGGAGTGATGAATAGCAATCAGCCCCAGCATTTT. Its protein product is CASSFSPWGVMNSNQPQHF.

The chain combines TRBV19 with TRBJ1-5; D unclear. The CDR3 totals 17 residues. Germline V gives CDR1 LNHDA, CDR2 SQIVND (reference sequence). Trimming shortened V by 6 bases and J by 2 bases, and 20 bases separated the two germline ends. In nucleotides, the CDR3 is TGTGCCAGTAGCCAAAACTGGGCTGATTTCGGCAATCAGCCCCAGCATTTT. Translating it yields CASSQNWADFGNQPQHF. The full variable domain, its missing parts supplied by reference TRBV19 and TRBJ1-5, is DGGITQSPKYLFRKEGQNVTLSCEQNLNHDAMYWYRQDPGQGLRLIYYSQIVNDFQKGDIAEGYSVSREKKESFPLTVTSAQKNPTAFYLCASSQNWADFGNQPQHFGDGTRLSIL.

The rearrangement uses TRBV12-3 or TRBV12-4 and TRBJ2-7; D not resolved. The CDR3 covers 13 residues. Trimming stripped 3 bases from V and 2 bases from J, with 8 bases between. The CDR3 spells CASSFGQPYEQYF. The CDR3 nucleotides are TGTGCCAGCAGTTTTGGGCAACCCTACGAGCAGTACTTC.

This chain uses TRBV4-3 with TRBJ2-2; D might be TRBD2 (7 bases). The germline V gene has CDR1 LGHNA and CDR2 YSLEER. Deletions cut 0 bases from V and 0 bases from J, with 14 bases between. This CDR3 spans 18 amino acids. The DNA of the CDR3 is TGCGCCAGCAGCCAAGATCCGGCGGGGGCGGCGAACACCGGGGAGCTGTTTTTT. This sequence encodes CASSQDPAGAANTGELFF.